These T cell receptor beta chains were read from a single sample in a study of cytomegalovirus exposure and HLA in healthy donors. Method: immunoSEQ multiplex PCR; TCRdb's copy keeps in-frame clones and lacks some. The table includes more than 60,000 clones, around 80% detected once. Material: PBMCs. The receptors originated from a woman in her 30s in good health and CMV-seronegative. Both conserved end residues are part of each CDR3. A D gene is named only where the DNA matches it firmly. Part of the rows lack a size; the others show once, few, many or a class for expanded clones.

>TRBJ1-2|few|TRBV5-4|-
TGTGCCAGCAGTCTCACGGGGGAAGCTAACTATGGCTACACCTTC
CASSLTGEANYGYTF
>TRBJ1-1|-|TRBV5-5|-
TGTGCCAGCAGCGTTAAACAGGCGACTAACACTGAAGCTTTCTTT
CASSVKQATNTEAFF
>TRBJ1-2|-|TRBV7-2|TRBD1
TGTGCCAGCAGCTTAAGGGAACAGGGGTTTGGCTACACCTTC
CASSLREQGFGYTF
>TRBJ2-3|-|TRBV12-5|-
TGTGCTACCGGAGCCCGGGATGATACGCAGTATTTT
CATGARDDTQYF
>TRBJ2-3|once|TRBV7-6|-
TGTGCCAGCAGCAAGTTGTCAGGAACGGGGGATACGCAGTATTTT
CASSKLSGTGDTQYF
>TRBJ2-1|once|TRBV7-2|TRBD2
TGTGCCAGCAGCACCAGACTAGCGGGGCGATATTACAATGAGCAGTTCTTC
CASSTRLAGRYYNEQFF
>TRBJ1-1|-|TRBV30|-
TGTGCCTGGAGTCCGTACCCCAGGGTAGGCATTGAAGCTTTCTTT
CAWSPYPRVGIEAFF
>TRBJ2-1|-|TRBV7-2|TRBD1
TGTGCCAGCAGCCTGGGACAGGGAATCTACAATGAGCAGTTCTTC
CASSLGQGIYNEQFF
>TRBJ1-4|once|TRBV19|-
TGTGCCAGTAGCCCGGCAGGGCTTAATGAAAAACTGTTTTTT
CASSPAGLNEKLFF
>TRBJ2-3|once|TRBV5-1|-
TGCGCCAGCAGCTTGGCAGCGAGCACAGATACGCAGTATTTT
CASSLAASTDTQYF
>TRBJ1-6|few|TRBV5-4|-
TGTGCCAGCAGCAGGACGGGGGAGAATTCACCCCTCCACTTT
CASSRTGENSPLHF
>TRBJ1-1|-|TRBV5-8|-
TGTGCCAGCAGCCTTAGGGAGGGGAACACTGAAGCTTTCTTT
CASSLREGNTEAFF
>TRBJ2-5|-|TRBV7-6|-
TGTGCCAGCAGCCCGGTAACCAACCAAGAGACCCAGTACTTC
CASSPVTNQETQYF
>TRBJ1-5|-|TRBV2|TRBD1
TGTGCCAGCAGGAGAGACAGGGTCGTGGATATCAGCAATCAGCCCCAGCATTTT
CASRRDRVVDISNQPQHF
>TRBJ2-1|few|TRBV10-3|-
TGTGCCATCAGTCAGGGGGAGGTTTACAATGAGCAGTTCTTC
CAISQGEVYNEQFF
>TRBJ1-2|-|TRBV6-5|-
TGTGCCAGCAGTTCCCAGGAGGGATGGAACTATGGCTACACCTTC
CASSSQEGWNYGYTF
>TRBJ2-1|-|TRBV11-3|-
TGTGCCAGCAGCTTAGACTTCCGGCGGGGATCCTACAATGAGCAGTTCTTC
CASSLDFRRGSYNEQFF
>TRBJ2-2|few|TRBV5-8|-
TGTGCCAGCAGCATGAACAGGGGGGGTACGGCGAACACCGGGGAGCTGTTTTTT
CASSMNRGGTANTGELFF
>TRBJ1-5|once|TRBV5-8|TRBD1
TGTGCCAGCAGCCTGACAGGGATTGGCAATCAGCCCCAGCATTTT
CASSLTGIGNQPQHF
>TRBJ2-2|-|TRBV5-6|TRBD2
TGTGCCAGCAGCGTCGGGAAGCGGGAGAACACCGGGGAGCTGTTTTTT
CASSVGKRENTGELFF
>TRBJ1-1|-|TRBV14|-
TGTGCCAGCAGCCAAGCGGGAGGGACTGAAGCTTTCTTT
CASSQAGGTEAFF
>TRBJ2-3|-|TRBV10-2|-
TGCGCCAGCAGCGATACATTCACAGATACGCAGTATTTT
CASSDTFTDTQYF
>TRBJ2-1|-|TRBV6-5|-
TGTGCCAGCAGTTATCTTAATGAGCAGTTCTTC
CASSYLNEQFF
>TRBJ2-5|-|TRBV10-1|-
TGCGCCAGCAGCTCTAACTTTCAAGAGACCCAGTACTTC
CASSSNFQETQYF
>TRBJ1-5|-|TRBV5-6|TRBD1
TGTGCCAGCAGCTTGGGGACAGGGGGCAATCAGCCCCAGCATTTT
CASSLGTGGNQPQHF
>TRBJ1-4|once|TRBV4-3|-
TGCGCCAGCAGCCAAGTTCAGGGATGGGCGGGGGAAAAACTGTTTTTT
CASSQVQGWAGEKLFF
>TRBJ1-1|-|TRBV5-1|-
TGCGCCAGCAGCACCCTATCGGGAGGGTCAACTGAAGCTTTCTTT
CASSTLSGGSTEAFF
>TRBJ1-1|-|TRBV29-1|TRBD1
TGCAGCGTTTCTAGGGGGCATACGAACACTGAAGCTTTCTTT
CSVSRGHTNTEAFF
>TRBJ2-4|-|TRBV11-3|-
TGTGCCAGCAGCTTATGGAAGGGACACCTTAAAAACATTCAGTACTTC
CASSLWKGHLKNIQYF
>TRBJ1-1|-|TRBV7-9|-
TGTGCCAGCAGCCTAACAGATTCGAACACTGAAGCTTTCTTT
CASSLTDSNTEAFF
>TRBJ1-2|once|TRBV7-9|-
TGTGCCAGCAGCTTAGGACTGACAGGCTCGAAACATGGCTACACCTTC
CASSLGLTGSKHGYTF
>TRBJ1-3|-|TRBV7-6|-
TGTGCCAGCAGCGGCAGGGTTAGCTCTGGAAACACCATATATTTT
CASSGRVSSGNTIYF
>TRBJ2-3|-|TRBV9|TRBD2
TGTGCCAGCAGCGTAGCGGGGAGGGGCACAGATACGCAGTATTTT
CASSVAGRGTDTQYF
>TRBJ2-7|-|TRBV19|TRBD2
TGTGCCAGTAGTATCCTCCCAGCGGGGGAGCAGTACTTC
CASSILPAGEQYF
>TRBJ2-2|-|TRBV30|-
TGTGCCTGGAGTCGGGCAGGGGATAACACCGGGGAGCTGTTTTTT
CAWSRAGDNTGELFF
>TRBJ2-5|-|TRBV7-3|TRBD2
TGTGCCAGCAGCTTAACGGCGGGAGGGCTGGAGACCCAGTACTTC
CASSLTAGGLETQYF
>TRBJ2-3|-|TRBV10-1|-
TGCGCCAGCAGTGAAGGCGGGTACACAGATACGCAGTATTTT
CASSEGGYTDTQYF
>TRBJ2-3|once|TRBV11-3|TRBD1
TGTGCCAGCAGCCCCCGGGACAGGGGACCAGATACGCAGTATTTT
CASSPRDRGPDTQYF
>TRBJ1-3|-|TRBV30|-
TGTGCCTGGAATGATGAGGGAAGCACCATATATTTT
CAWNDEGSTIYF
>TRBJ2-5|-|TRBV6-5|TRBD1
TGTGCCAGCAGGGGGACAGGGGTGGCGGAGACCCAGTACTTC
CASRGTGVAETQYF
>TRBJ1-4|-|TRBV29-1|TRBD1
TGCAGCGTTGAAGTAATGGACAGGGCCTCTGAGGGTTATGAAAAACTGTTTTTT
CSVEVMDRASEGYEKLFF
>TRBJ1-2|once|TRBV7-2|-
TGTGCCAGCAGCACGCTATGGGGGGGGTCGGATGCTAACTATGGCTACACCTTC
CASSTLWGGSDANYGYTF
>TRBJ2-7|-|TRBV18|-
TGTGCCAGCTCACCACCGACTCGGAATTACGAGCAGTACTTC
CASSPPTRNYEQYF
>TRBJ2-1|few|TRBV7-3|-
TGTGCCAGCAGCTCATCAGGGGTCCGCAGTGAGCAGTTCTTC
CASSSSGVRSEQFF